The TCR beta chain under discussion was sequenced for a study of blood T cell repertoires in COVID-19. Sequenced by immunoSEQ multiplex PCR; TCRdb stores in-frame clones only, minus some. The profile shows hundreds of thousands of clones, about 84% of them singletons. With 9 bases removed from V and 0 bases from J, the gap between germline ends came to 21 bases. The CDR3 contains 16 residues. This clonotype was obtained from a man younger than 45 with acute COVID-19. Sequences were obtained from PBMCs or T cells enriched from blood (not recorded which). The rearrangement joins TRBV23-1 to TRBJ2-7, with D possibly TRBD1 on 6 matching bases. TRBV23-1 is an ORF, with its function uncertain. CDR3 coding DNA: TGCGCCAGAGTACAGGGCAGGGAGCCTTGCTCCTACGAGCAGTACTTC. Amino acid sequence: CARVQGREPCSYEQYF.